Shown below are 9 T cell receptor beta chains from a single sample sequenced in a study of cytomegalovirus exposure and HLA in healthy donors. Only in-frame clones appear in the TCRdb table, and some are missing; sequencing was by immunoSEQ multiplex PCR. The sample contains hundreds of thousands of clones, approximately 88% of which appear only once. Sequenced: PBMCs. The source of these receptors is a woman in her thirties in good health and CMV-seropositive.

This chain connects TRBV9 to TRBJ1-2, with D possibly matching TRBD1 (6 bases). The V end lost 4 bases, the J end lost 2 bases, and 12 bases lay between the germline ends. Germline-derived CDR1 and CDR2 are SGDLS and YYNGEE. This CDR3 has 14 amino acids. CDR3 region: CASSPKDSNYGYTF. The CDR3 DNA reads TGTGCCAGCAGCCCGAAGGACAGCAACTATGGCTACACCTTC.

This chain uses TRBV7-9 with TRBJ1-2; D might be TRBD1 (6 bases). V was clipped by 5 bases and J by 8 bases, with 18 bases between them. The CDR3 spans 14 residues. Germline CDR1 and CDR2: SEHNR and FQNEAQ (reference sequence). CDR3 protein: CASSHRARPKGYTF. The CDR3 DNA reads as TGTGCCAGCAGCCACAGGGCCCGACCTAAGGGCTACACCTTC.

The rearrangement uses TRBV7-9 and TRBJ1-2, with D uncertain. CDR1 is SEHNR and CDR2 is FQNEAQ in the germline V gene (reference sequence). There are 16 residues in the CDR3. V lost 2 bases and J 6 bases, leaving 19 bases between the germline ends. The DNA of the CDR3 is TGTGCCAGCAGCTTACTTAAAGGTCTTATCTTTGATGGCTACACCTTC. Protein sequence: CASSLLKGLIFDGYTF. The entire variable domain, with the rest obtained from reference TRBV7-9 and TRBJ1-2, is as follows: DTGVSQNPRHKITKRGQNVTFRCDPISEHNRLYWYRQTLGQGPEFLTYFQNEAQLEKSRLLSDRFSAERPKGSFSTLEIQRTEQGDSAMYLCASSLLKGLIFDGYTFGSGTRLTVV.

V gene TRBV6-1 combines with J gene TRBJ2-7, with 10 bases that match TRBD2. The trim removed 4 bases at V and 3 bases at J, leaving 18 bases unmatched. Germline values: CDR1 MNHNS, CDR2 SASEGT. The CDR3 loop spans 19 amino acids. In DNA, the CDR3 is TGTGCCAGCAGTGGGAAGTTAGCGGGAGGCCCTCGGCGCTTCTACGAGCAGTACTTC. This sequence encodes CASSGKLAGGPRRFYEQYF.

V gene TRBV11-3 combines with J gene TRBJ2-5, with no clear D. The CDR3 loop spans 15 amino acids. Trimming pared 9 bases from V and 3 bases from J, leaving 20 bases between. Germline lookup yields CDR1 SGHNT and CDR2 YENEEA. The CDR3 region has the DNA TGTGCCAGTCGTGACCTGGATGGCCCGGAAGAGACCCAGTACTTC. Translation gives CASRDLDGPEETQYF.

The chain employs TRBV6-5 and TRBJ1-2, with 7 bases lining up with TRBD1. The CDR3 contains 14 residues. The germline gives CDR1 MNHEY, CDR2 SVGAGI. Trimming removed 2 bases from V and 5 bases from J; junction bases left unmatched: 5. The chain's CDR3 is CASSYTGTAYGYTF. CDR3 coding DNA: TGTGCCAGCAGTTACACCGGGACAGCGTATGGCTACACCTTC.

The chain recombines TRBV30 with TRBJ2-4, with 7 bases fitting TRBD2. The CDR3 is made up of 14 amino acids. V trimming: 8 bases; J trimming: 6 bases; junction bases outside the gene matches: 13. Germline CDR1 GTSNPN, CDR2 SVGIG (reference sequence). This CDR3 reads CAQSPTSGGNIQYF. In nucleotides, the CDR3 is TGTGCCCAGAGCCCGACCTCGGGGGGAAACATTCAGTACTTC.

This rearrangement joins TRBV7-9 to TRBJ1-4; D possibly corresponds to TRBD1 (5 bases). CDR3 size: 18 residues. The V end was cut by 5 bases, the J end by 3 bases, with 22 bases between. Germline values: CDR1 SEHNR, CDR2 FQNEAQ (reference sequence). CDR3: CASSGIQANLGANEKLFF. The CDR3 nucleotides are TGTGCCAGCAGCGGGATACAGGCTAATCTCGGGGCTAATGAAAAACTGTTTTTT.

The V call is TRBV11-2, the J call TRBJ2-1, with a weak D call TRBD2 (6 bases). The CDR3 contains 15 residues. V was trimmed by 6 bases and J by 10 bases, leaving 22 bases between them. Germline CDR1 reads SGHAT; CDR2 reads FQNNGV. This chain's CDR3 is CASRPTGRKDREQFF. In DNA, the CDR3 is TGTGCCAGCAGACCCACCGGGAGAAAGGACCGCGAGCAGTTCTTC.